These 9 T cell receptor beta chains share one sample of origin, sequenced in a study of control samples from healthy donors and cancer patients. The assay was immunoSEQ multiplex PCR, and TCRdb's table has in-frame clones only and misses some. Of 70,000 or so clones in the sample, under 90% were seen once. Material for sequencing was blood. The receptors derive from a man aged 45-65 years in good health.

Only one count was recorded for this clone. The chain uses TRBV4-2 and TRBJ2-1, with no clear D. The germline V and J ends were trimmed by 0 bases and 5 bases, with 17 bases remaining between them. The germline V gene has CDR1 LGHNA and CDR2 YNFKEQ. There are 17 residues in the CDR3. The CDR3 DNA sequence: TGTGCCAGCAGCCAAGACCCAATCGTGGGGATCGACAATGAGCAGTTCTTC. Translated, it gives CASSQDPIVGIDNEQFF.

The chain has TRBV27 and TRBJ1-2; D unclear. This CDR3 region has 12 residues. Germline V gives CDR1 MNHEY, CDR2 SMNVEV (reference sequence). V lost 3 bases and J 8 bases, leaving 10 bases between the germline ends. CDR3 in amino acids: CASSFLGSGYTF. In DNA, the CDR3 is TGTGCCAGCAGTTTTCTGGGGAGCGGCTACACCTTC.

This rearrangement joins TRBV14 to TRBJ1-1, with D uncertain. Germline V lookup: CDR1 SGHDN, CDR2 FVKESK. V was clipped by 2 bases and J by 0 bases, with 10 bases between them. This CDR3 has 15 residues. In nucleotides, the CDR3 is TGTGCCAGCAGCCAACTCGCAGGATTGAACACTGAAGCTTTCTTT. Its translation: CASSQLAGLNTEAFF.

CDR3 nucleotides: TGTGCCACCAGCAGAGATAGGGCGCAGGGGGCAGGTGAAAAACTGTTTTTT. Translating it yields CATSRDRAQGAGEKLFF. The chain couples TRBV15 to TRBJ1-4; 8 nucleotides align to TRBD1. Germline CDR1 is LNHNV and CDR2 is YYDKDF (reference sequence). With 0 bases clipped from V and 7 bases from J, the junction kept 10 bases outside the gene matches. CDR3 length: 17 amino acids.

This rearrangement joins TRBV6-4 to TRBJ2-3; no definite D call. Looked up from germline, CDR1 is MRHNA and CDR2 is SNTAGT. CDR3 size: 13 residues. Trimming left V 3 bases short and J 4 bases short, with 8 bases between. The CDR3 nucleotides read TGTGCCAGCAGTGAACGCCGGGCAGATACGCAGTATTTT. Its translation is CASSERRADTQYF.

The rearrangement joins TRBV27 to TRBJ2-2; the D is unclear. Trimming shortened V by 3 bases and J by 2 bases, and 13 bases separated the two germline ends. CDR1 MNHEY and CDR2 SMNVEV come from the germline V gene (reference sequence). This CDR3 spans 16 amino acids. CDR3 in amino acids: CASSFSESLNTGELFF. The DNA of the CDR3 is TGTGCCAGCAGTTTTTCCGAATCCTTAAACACCGGGGAGCTGTTTTTT.

The chain recombines TRBV7-3 with TRBJ1-1; D unresolved. Deletions cut 2 bases from V and 5 bases from J, with 9 bases between. The CDR3 extends over 13 amino acids. Germline V CDR1 and CDR2: SGHTA, FQGTGA. For the CDR3, the DNA is TGTGCCAGCAGCTTAGCCTTCGAGACTGAAGCTTTCTTT. Protein: CASSLAFETEAFF.

The chain uses TRBV4-3 and TRBJ2-3; D unresolved. Germline V gene lookup returns CDR1 LGHNA and CDR2 YSLEER. The CDR3 has 16 amino acids. The V end was cut by 1 base, the J end by 3 bases, with 14 bases between. CDR3 sequence: CASSQGSSRLTDTQYF. CDR3 in DNA: TGCGCCAGCAGCCAAGGGTCTAGTCGACTTACAGATACGCAGTATTTT.

The V and J genes are TRBV6-4 and TRBJ2-1; 8 bases are a match to TRBD2. Germline-derived CDR1 and CDR2 are MRHNA and SNTAGT. The CDR3 has 14 amino acids. The V gene end was trimmed by 8 bases and the J gene end by 8 bases; junction bases not matched to a gene: 11. Written as DNA, the CDR3 is TGTGCCAGCTCCGGGAGGGCCCATCACGATGAGCAGTTCTTC. It translates to CASSGRAHHDEQFF.